A single sample gave rise to the 6 T cell receptor beta chains below, sequenced in a study of tumor-infiltrating lymphocytes in primary liver carcinoma. Starting from 500 ng of total RNA, TCR beta cDNA was produced with a primer in the constant region. Slightly modified ARM-PCR served as the procedure for the TCR beta libraries. These libraries came from three rounds of nested multiplex PCR. The first two PCR rounds, approximately 10 cycles each, used TRBV1-TRBV30 forward primers and a C-beta reverse primer. TCRdb recomputed calls from the multiplex PCR reads with MiXCR, one row per CDR3 protein. Here the sample spans over 250,000 distinct CDR3 sequences, 45% to 70% being singletons. The blood RNA (from unsorted whole blood) was obtained, and germline DNA was also extracted. The specimen sequenced was peripheral blood. Every receptor here comes from a young woman with primary liver carcinoma and hepatitis B virus infection.

In regard to this clonotype: A much larger clone differs from this one at a single base, so this may be a read error. This chain uses TRBV6-2 or TRBV6-3 with TRBJ2-2; TRBD2 is a possible D gene (6 bases). The CDR3 totals 15 residues. Germline loops: CDR1 MNHEY, CDR2 SVGEGT. CDR3 DNA sequence: TGTGCCAGCGGCTTGGGGGGTCTATTAACCGGGGAGCTGCTTTTT. The encoded protein is CASGLGGLLTGELLF.

In its sample, this clonotype was seen many times. The chain couples TRBV12-3 or TRBV12-4 to TRBJ2-6, with TRBD2 matching 9 bases. J lost 0 bases, V lost 2 bases, and 5 bases had no gene match. The CDR3 consists of 18 residues. CDR3 protein: CASSLLLAGSSGANVLTF. CDR3 in DNA: TGTGCCAGCAGTTTACTCCTAGCGGGAAGCTCTGGGGCCAACGTCCTGACTTTC.

This clonotype was detected ten times or more. The V call is TRBV7-8, the J call TRBJ2-3, with 7 bases aligning to TRBD2. With 1 base clipped from V and 3 bases from J, the junction kept 7 bases outside the gene matches. The CDR3 loop spans 16 amino acids. Per germline, CDR1 SGHVS and CDR2 FQNEAQ. CDR3 sequence: CASSLGGRVATDTQYF. The DNA of the CDR3 is TGTGCCAGCAGCTTAGGTGGGAGGGTGGCTACAGATACGCAGTATTTT.

The chain uses TRBV10-1 and TRBJ2-7; D may be TRBD2 (6 bases). Germline V gene lookup returns CDR1 WNHNN and CDR2 SYGVQD (reference sequence). The ends were cut back, 0 bases at V and 5 bases at J, with 11 bases in the middle. CDR3 length: 14 amino acids. The CDR3 loop reads CASSESTSLDEQYF. CDR3 bases: TGCGCCAGCAGTGAGTCAACTAGCCTTGACGAGCAGTACTTC.

Note on this clonotype: A junction end diverges from the germline sequence, so it may reflect a read error. The rearrangement joins TRBV5-6 to TRBJ2-2; D remains unclear. CDR3 length: 15 amino acids. Looked up from germline, CDR1 is SGHDT and CDR2 is YYEEEE. CDR3 DNA: TGTGCCAACAGCTTGGCACCCGGATTCACCGGGGAGCTGTTTTTT. Its translation: CANSLAPGFTGELFF.

A word on this clonotype: A single base separates this from a much larger clone, so it may be a read error. The V call is TRBV6-2 or TRBV6-3, the J call TRBJ2-3; TRBD2 matches at 9 bases. The CDR3 is 14 residues long. Germline-derived CDR1 and CDR2 are MNHEY and SVGEGT. The CDR3 loop reads CASKVAGATDTRYF. CDR3 DNA sequence: TGTGCCAGCAAAGTAGCGGGAGCCACAGATACGCGGTATTTT.